The text below deals with one TCR beta chain. This CDR3 is built from 19 residues. V trimming: 5 bases; J trimming: 9 bases; junction bases outside the gene matches: 20. The germline V gene encodes CDR1 MNHEY and CDR2 SMNVEV (reference sequence). The sample belongs to a study of blood T cell repertoires in COVID-19. Study-wide background: The analysed material was cDNA or gDNA that came from T cells, B-cell-depleted T cells, or PBMCs.

Profiling relied on immunoSEQ multiplex PCR, and the TCRdb table lists in-frame clones only, not all of them. The sample has tens of thousands of clones; more than 70% are singletons. The clonotype comes from a man aged 50-60 years with acute or convalescent COVID-19. This chain connects TRBV27 to TRBJ2-6; 9 bases are shared with TRBD1. Sequenced sample: peripheral blood. CDR3: CASSPHILEDRGMYNVLTF. CDR3 bases: TGTGCCAGCAGTCCCCATATCCTAGAGGACAGGGGAATGTACAACGTCCTGACTTTC.